Below are 16 T cell receptor beta chains sequenced from a single sample in a study of shared clonotypes between healthy human individuals. Method: immunoSEQ multiplex PCR; TCRdb's copy keeps in-frame clones and lacks some. The sample lists about 590,000 clones, less than 97% occurring once. CD8 cells classed as naive were CD45RO-negative and positively selected for CCR7, excluding terminally differentiated effector memory CD45RA+ cells. Specimen: naive CD8+ T cells sorted from blood. Every receptor here comes from a woman in her twenties or thirties in good health.

This chain connects TRBV28 to TRBJ2-5; a possible D gene is TRBD1 (5 bases). The DNA matches TRBJ2-7 better at its end, which makes the J call doubtful. The CDR3 runs 16 residues. The germline gives CDR1 MDHEN, CDR2 SYDVKM. CDR3 protein: CASSLGQGVSSYEQYF. For the CDR3, the DNA is TGTGCCAGCAGTTTAGGCCAAGGGGTCTCCTCCTACGAGCAGTACTTC.

The chain has TRBV19 and TRBJ1-1; D remains ambiguous. CDR3 length equals 11 residues. Per the germline V gene, CDR1 is LNHDA and CDR2 is SQIVND (reference sequence). Trimming stripped 7 bases from V and 4 bases from J, with 7 bases between. In DNA form, the CDR3 reads TGTGCCAGTATTTCAGGCACTGAAGCTTTCTTT. This encodes CASISGTEAFF.

V is TRBV5-6 and J is TRBJ1-2; TRBD1 is a possible D gene (6 bases). This CDR3 spans 14 amino acids. The V gene's germline CDR1 is SGHDT and CDR2 YYEEEE. Trimming cost V 3 bases and J 8 bases, with 17 bases left between them. The DNA of the CDR3 is TGTGCCAGCAGCTCACTGTGGGGGGCGCAGGGCTACACCTTC. Its protein is CASSSLWGAQGYTF.

The genes are TRBV27 and TRBJ2-7; 9 nucleotides match TRBD1. This CDR3 has 15 amino acids. Germline-derived CDR1 and CDR2 are MNHEY and SMNVEV (reference sequence). Trimming cost V 8 bases and J 1 base; bases outside gene matches: 9. This CDR3 reads CASSSPTGGSYEQYF. CDR3 DNA sequence: TGTGCCAGCTCAAGCCCGACAGGGGGTTCCTACGAGCAGTACTTC.

The V and J genes are TRBV29-1 and TRBJ2-7, with TRBD2 matching over 8 bases. The germline CDR1 and CDR2 sequences are SQVTM and ANQGSEA. CDR3 length: 16 residues. The J segment lost 2 bases and the V segment lost 1 base, leaving 10 bases of the junction unmatched. DNA of the CDR3: TGCAGCGTTGAAGGGACTTCGGGAGGGAAAACCTACGAGCAGTACTTC. It encodes CSVEGTSGGKTYEQYF.

CDR3 region: CASSYSTGSIWGEQYF. The DNA for the CDR3 is TGTGCCAGCAGTTACTCGACAGGCTCGATTTGGGGCGAGCAGTACTTC. J is TRBJ2-7 and V is TRBV6-5, with D perhaps TRBD1 (6 bases). The CDR3 is made up of 16 amino acids. The germline V gene encodes CDR1 MNHEY and CDR2 SVGAGI. Trimming stripped 0 bases from V and 6 bases from J, with 18 bases between.

The rearrangement uses TRBV30 and TRBJ2-5, with 9 bases matching TRBD1. The junction had 3 bases not matched to a gene; V was cut back by 2 bases and J by 2 bases. Per the germline V gene, CDR1 is GTSNPN and CDR2 is SVGIG (reference sequence). There are 14 residues in the CDR3. The CDR3, as DNA: TGTGCCTGGAGTCTGGGACAGGGACAAGAGACCCAGTACTTC. Amino acids: CAWSLGQGQETQYF.

The chain combines TRBV11-2 with TRBJ1-2, with D possibly TRBD1 on 6 matching bases. The CDR3 covers 13 residues. The ends were cut back, 3 bases at V and 8 bases at J, with 13 bases in the middle. CDR1 SGHAT and CDR2 FQNNGV come from the germline V gene. The CDR3 nucleotides read TGTGCCAGCAGCTTGGTGCAGGGGTTGGGCTACACCTTC. Translating it yields CASSLVQGLGYTF.

This clone was seen once. This chain joins TRBV5-5 and TRBJ1-2, with 10 nucleotides matching TRBD1. The J segment lost 8 bases and the V segment lost 1 base, leaving 8 bases of the junction unmatched. The CDR3 totals 15 residues. CDR1 SGHKS and CDR2 YYEKEE come from the germline V gene (reference sequence). For the CDR3, the DNA is TGTGCCAGCAGCTTGTCCCGACAGGGGGCCAGGGGCTACACCTTC. This translates into CASSLSRQGARGYTF.

The CDR3 nucleotides read TGTGCCAGCAGTTATTCAAGGAATGAGCAGTTCTTC. As protein: CASSYSRNEQFF. The gene calls are TRBV6-6 and TRBJ2-1; D not resolved. The ends were cut back, 3 bases at V and 7 bases at J, with 7 bases in the middle. The germline V gene encodes CDR1 MNHNY and CDR2 SVGAGI (reference sequence). The CDR3 sequence is 12 residues long.

The chain uses TRBV9 and TRBJ1-5; 8 bases are shared with TRBD1. Germline V CDR1 and CDR2: SGDLS, YYNGEE. V trimming: 3 bases; J trimming: 3 bases; junction bases outside the gene matches: 2. This CDR3 is 14 amino acids long. This CDR3 reads CASSGTGNNQPQHF. The DNA of the CDR3 is TGTGCCAGCAGCGGGACAGGGAACAATCAGCCCCAGCATTTT.

CDR3 amino acids: CASTLPGNEKLFF. The CDR3 nucleotides are TGTGCCAGCACTCTTCCAGGGAATGAAAAACTGTTTTTT. The V gene is TRBV28, the J gene TRBJ1-4; a weak D match, TRBD1 (5 bases). This CDR3 region has 13 residues. Trimming stripped 7 bases from V and 5 bases from J, with 11 bases between. CDR1 and CDR2 (germline): MDHEN, SYDVKM.

V usage is TRBV6-5 and J usage is TRBJ1-2, with D hard to call. The CDR3 loop spans 12 amino acids. The V gene's germline CDR1 is MNHEY and CDR2 SVGAGI. V gave up 7 bases and J gave up 7 bases, with 13 bases separating them. The CDR3 loop reads CASTSGESGYTF. The CDR3 DNA sequence: TGTGCCAGCACCAGCGGGGAGAGTGGCTACACCTTC.

A single count supports this clone. The chain is built from TRBV10-2 and TRBJ2-7, with D unresolved. Germline-derived CDR1 and CDR2 are WSHSY and SAAADI. The CDR3 covers 10 residues. V lost 7 bases and J 7 bases, leaving 8 bases between the germline ends. The CDR3 DNA follows: TGCGCCAGCAAGAAAGGGGAGCAGTACTTC. As protein: CASKKGEQYF.

This chain joins TRBV15 and TRBJ1-2; no clear D gene. The CDR3 runs 11 residues. CDR1 and CDR2 from the germline V gene are LNHNV and YYDKDF (reference sequence). V was shortened by 6 bases and J by 5 bases, with 7 bases between the two germline ends. The CDR3 nucleotides read TGTGCCACCAGTGAAGGGTATGGCTACACCTTC. Encoded protein: CATSEGYGYTF.

The J gene is TRBJ1-1, the V gene TRBV27, with 8 bases matching TRBD1. The germline V gene has CDR1 MNHEY and CDR2 SMNVEV (reference sequence). With V trimmed by 3 bases and J by 4 bases, 1 base remained unmatched. The CDR3 runs to 13 residues. The CDR3 region is CASSFDRGTEAFF. The CDR3 nucleotides read TGTGCCAGCAGTTTTGACAGGGGCACTGAAGCTTTCTTT.